This TCR beta chain was profiled in a study of beta chain features in type 1 diabetes. There are a few counts of this clone. The antigen is not known. The study's findings and limits: Healthy donors had naive, central memory and Treg TCRB repertoires that appeared less similar than those seen among patients. It was not settled here whether HLA type affects TCRB rearrangement. TCRB CDR3s from Type 1 diabetes patients were moderately but significantly shorter in all four CD4+ subsets.

Every isolated RNA sample was fully reverse transcribed, so sequencing captured expressed TCRB transcripts. Libraries were prepared by immunoSEQ multiplex PCR; TCRdb keeps only in-frame clonotypes and omits some of them. The table shows around 300,000 clones, with 15% occurring only once. Sorted populations all had greater than 95% purity. Germline-derived CDR1 and CDR2 are SGHAT and FQNNGV. V shed 5 bases, J shed 4 bases, and the junction held 7 bases outside the gene matches. The CDR3 totals 15 residues. The sequenced sample consisted of naive CD4+ T cells from blood. The rearrangement joins TRBV11-2 to TRBJ2-2; the match to TRBD1 covers 7 bases. The clonotype was recovered from a man younger than 30 with type 1 diabetes. The CDR3 DNA is TGTGCCAGCAGCACCAGGGGGTTAATCACCGGGGAGCTGTTTTTT. Translating it yields CASSTRGLITGELFF.